This T cell receptor beta chain was captured in a study of T cells in tumors after PD-1 blockade. Study in general: Mean per tumor sample: 25,000 to 30,000 templates (about 554-99,264), 6,000 to 7,500 unique clonotypes. Regarding the study as a whole: In squamous cell carcinoma, less than 60% of expanded exhausted clones were novel. Two pre-treatment samples showed no clonal replacement between them.

Tumor biopsies came from the same primary tumor site before and after PD-1 blockade. The V and J ends lost 5 bases and 5 bases, in that order; junction bases with no gene match: 5. The germline V gene has CDR1 SGHRS and CDR2 YFSETQ. This CDR3 spans 13 amino acids. Data came from immunoSEQ multiplex PCR; TCRdb stores just in-frame clones and leaves some out. The data hold 4,500 to 6,000 clones, with 65% to 70% observed a single time. This clone came up a few times. Antigen unknown. The starting material was tumor tissue, obtained before anti-PD-1 treatment. The V gene is TRBV5-1, the J gene TRBJ2-7; 9 positions match TRBD1. The TCR originated in a human donor with cutaneous squamous cell carcinoma. The CDR3 reads CASRETGGNEQYF. The CDR3 coding sequence is TGCGCCAGCAGGGAAACAGGGGGCAACGAGCAGTACTTC.